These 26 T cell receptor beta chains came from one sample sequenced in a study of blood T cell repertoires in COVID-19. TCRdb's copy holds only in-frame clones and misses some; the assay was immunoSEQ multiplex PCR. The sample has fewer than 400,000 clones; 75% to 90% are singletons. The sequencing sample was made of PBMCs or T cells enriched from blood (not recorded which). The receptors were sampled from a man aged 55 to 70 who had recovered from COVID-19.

The CDR3 loop is CASGDDEQYF. Written as DNA, the CDR3 is TGTGCCAGCGGAGACGACGAGCAGTACTTC. This chain uses TRBV3-1 (or the pseudogene TRBV3-2) with TRBJ2-7; unclear D gene. Germline V lookup: CDR1 LGHDT, CDR2 YNNKEL (reference sequence). V dropped 8 bases and J dropped 5 bases, with 7 bases sitting between them. This CDR3 is built from 10 residues.

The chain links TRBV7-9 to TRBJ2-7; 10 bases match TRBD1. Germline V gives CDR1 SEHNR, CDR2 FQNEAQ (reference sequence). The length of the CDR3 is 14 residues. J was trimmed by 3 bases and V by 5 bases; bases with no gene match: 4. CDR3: CASSPRTGGYEQYF. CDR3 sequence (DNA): TGTGCCAGCAGCCCTAGGACAGGGGGCTACGAGCAGTACTTC.

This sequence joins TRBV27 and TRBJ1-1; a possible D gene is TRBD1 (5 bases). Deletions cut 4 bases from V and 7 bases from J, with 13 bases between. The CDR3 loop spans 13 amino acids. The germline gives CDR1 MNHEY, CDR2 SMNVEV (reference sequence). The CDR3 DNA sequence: TGTGCCAGCAGTTCACCGAACGGGGGTGAAGCTTTCTTT. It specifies CASSSPNGGEAFF.

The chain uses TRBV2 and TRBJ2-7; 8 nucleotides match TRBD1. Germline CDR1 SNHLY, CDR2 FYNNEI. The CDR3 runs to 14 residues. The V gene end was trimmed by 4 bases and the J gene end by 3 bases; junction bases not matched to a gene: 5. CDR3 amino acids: CASSVTGVGYEQYF. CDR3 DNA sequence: TGTGCCAGCAGTGTGACAGGGGTCGGCTACGAGCAGTACTTC.

The CDR3 coding sequence is TGCGCCAGCAGCCAAGGACTAGGAGTTTACTACGAGCAGTACTTC. Amino acids: CASSQGLGVYYEQYF. The V and J genes are TRBV4-3 and TRBJ2-7, with a tentative D call TRBD2 (6 bases). The CDR3 extends over 15 amino acids. Germline V gene sequence: CDR1 LGHNA, CDR2 YSLEER. V was cut by 1 base and J by 3 bases, with 13 bases left in between.

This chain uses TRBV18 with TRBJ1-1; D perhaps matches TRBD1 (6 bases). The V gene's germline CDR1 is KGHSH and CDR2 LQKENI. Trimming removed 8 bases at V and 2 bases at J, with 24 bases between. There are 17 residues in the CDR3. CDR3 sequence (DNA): TGTGCCAGCCAACAACGTCGAAACAGGGCCCTCAACACTGAAGCTTTCTTT. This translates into CASQQRRNRALNTEAFF.

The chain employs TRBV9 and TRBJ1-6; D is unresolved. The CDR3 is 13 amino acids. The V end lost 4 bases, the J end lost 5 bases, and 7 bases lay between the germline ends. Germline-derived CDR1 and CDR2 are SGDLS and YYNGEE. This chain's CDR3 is CASSSTDNSPLHF. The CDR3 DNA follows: TGTGCCAGCAGCTCCACTGATAATTCACCCCTCCACTTT. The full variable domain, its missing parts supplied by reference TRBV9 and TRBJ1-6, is DSGVTQTPKHLITATGQRVTLRCSPRSGDLSVYWYQQSLDQGLQFLIQYYNGEERAKGNILERFSAQQFPDLHSELNLSSLELGDSALYFCASSSTDNSPLHFGNGTRLTVT.

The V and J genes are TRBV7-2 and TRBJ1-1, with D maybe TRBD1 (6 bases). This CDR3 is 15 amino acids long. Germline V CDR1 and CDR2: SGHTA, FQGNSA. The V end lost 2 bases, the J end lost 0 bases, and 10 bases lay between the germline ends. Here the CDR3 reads CASSLQGMMNTEAFF. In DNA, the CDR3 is TGTGCCAGCAGCTTACAGGGGATGATGAACACTGAAGCTTTCTTT.

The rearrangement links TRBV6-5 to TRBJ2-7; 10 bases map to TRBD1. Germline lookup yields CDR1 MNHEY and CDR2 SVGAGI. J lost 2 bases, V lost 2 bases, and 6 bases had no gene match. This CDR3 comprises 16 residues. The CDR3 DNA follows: TGTGCCAGCAGTTACACTAGGACAGGGGGGGCCTACGAGCAGTACTTC. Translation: CASSYTRTGGAYEQYF.

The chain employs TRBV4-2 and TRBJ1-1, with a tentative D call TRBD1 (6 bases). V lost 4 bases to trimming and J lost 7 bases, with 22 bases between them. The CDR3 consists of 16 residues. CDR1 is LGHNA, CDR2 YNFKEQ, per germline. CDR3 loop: CASSPSVGGLRGEAFF. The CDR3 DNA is TGTGCCAGCAGCCCCAGTGTGGGGGGGCTTAGAGGTGAAGCTTTCTTT.

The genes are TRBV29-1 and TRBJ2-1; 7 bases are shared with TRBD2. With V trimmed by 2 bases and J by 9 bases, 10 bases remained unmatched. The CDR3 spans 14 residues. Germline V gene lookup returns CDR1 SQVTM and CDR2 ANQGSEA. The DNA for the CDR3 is TGCAGCGTTGAAAGCGGGGCGGGAGTAGGTGAGCAGTTCTTC. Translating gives CSVESGAGVGEQFF.

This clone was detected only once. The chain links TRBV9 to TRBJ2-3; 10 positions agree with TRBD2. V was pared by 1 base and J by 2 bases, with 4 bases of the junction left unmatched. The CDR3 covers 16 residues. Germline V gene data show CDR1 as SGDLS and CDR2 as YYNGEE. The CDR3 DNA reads TGTGCCAGCAGCGTACTAGCGGGAGTCGTCACAGATACGCAGTATTTT. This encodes CASSVLAGVVTDTQYF.

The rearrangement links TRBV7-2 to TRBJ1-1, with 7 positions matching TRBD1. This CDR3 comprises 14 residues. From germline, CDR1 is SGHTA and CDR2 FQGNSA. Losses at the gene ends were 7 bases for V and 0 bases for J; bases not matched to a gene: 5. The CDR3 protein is CASTPDRMNTEAFF. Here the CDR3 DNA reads TGTGCCAGCACCCCGGACAGGATGAACACTGAAGCTTTCTTT.

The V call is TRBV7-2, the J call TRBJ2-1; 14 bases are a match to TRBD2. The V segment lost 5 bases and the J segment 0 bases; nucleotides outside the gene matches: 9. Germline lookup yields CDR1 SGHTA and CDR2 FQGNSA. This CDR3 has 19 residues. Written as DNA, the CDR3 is TGTGCCAGCAGCACAGGGACTAGCGGGGGTTTTAGCTCCTACAATGAGCAGTTCTTC. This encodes CASSTGTSGGFSSYNEQFF.

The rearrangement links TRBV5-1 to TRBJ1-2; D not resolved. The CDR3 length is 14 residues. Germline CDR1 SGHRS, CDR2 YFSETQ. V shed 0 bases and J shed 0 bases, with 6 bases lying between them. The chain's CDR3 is CASSLGGTNYGYTF. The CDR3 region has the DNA TGCGCCAGCAGCTTGGGCGGAACTAACTATGGCTACACCTTC.

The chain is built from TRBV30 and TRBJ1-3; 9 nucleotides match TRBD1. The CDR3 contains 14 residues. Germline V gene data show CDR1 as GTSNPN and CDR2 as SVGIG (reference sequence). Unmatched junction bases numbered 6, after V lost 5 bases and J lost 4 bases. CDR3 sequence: CAWGTGLPGNTIYF. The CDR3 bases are TGTGCCTGGGGGACAGGGCTCCCGGGAAACACCATATATTTT.

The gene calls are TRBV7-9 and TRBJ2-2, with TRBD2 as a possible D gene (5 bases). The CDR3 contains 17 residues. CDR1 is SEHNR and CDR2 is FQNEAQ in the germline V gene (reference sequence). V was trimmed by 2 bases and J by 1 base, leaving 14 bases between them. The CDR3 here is CASSLQDFVGNTGELFF. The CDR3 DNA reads TGTGCCAGCAGCTTACAGGACTTCGTAGGGAACACCGGGGAGCTGTTTTTT.

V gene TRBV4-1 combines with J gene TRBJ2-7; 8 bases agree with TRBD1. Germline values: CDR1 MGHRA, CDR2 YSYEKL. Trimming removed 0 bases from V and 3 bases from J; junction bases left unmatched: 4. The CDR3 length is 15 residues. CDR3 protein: CASSQDRGRLYEQYF. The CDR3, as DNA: TGCGCCAGCAGCCAAGACAGGGGGCGTCTCTACGAGCAGTACTTC.

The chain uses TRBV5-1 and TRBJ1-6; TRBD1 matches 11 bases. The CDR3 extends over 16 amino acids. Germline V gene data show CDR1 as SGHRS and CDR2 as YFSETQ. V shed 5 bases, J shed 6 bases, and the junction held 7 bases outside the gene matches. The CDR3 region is CASRDPGTGGNSPLHF. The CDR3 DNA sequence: TGCGCCAGCAGAGACCCCGGGACAGGGGGTAATTCACCCCTCCACTTT.

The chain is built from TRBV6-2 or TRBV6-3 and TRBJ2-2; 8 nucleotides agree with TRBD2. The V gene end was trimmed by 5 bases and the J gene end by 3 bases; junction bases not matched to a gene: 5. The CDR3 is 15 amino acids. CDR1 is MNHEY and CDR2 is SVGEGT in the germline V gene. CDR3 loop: CASSPAGEDTGELFF. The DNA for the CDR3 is TGTGCCAGCAGTCCAGCGGGAGAAGACACCGGGGAGCTGTTTTTT.

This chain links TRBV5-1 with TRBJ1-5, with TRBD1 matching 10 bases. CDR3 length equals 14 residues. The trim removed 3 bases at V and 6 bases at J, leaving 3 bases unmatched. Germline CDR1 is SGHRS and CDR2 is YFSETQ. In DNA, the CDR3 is TGCGCCAGCAGCTGGACAGGGGGTGGTCAGCCCCAGCATTTT. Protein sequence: CASSWTGGGQPQHF.

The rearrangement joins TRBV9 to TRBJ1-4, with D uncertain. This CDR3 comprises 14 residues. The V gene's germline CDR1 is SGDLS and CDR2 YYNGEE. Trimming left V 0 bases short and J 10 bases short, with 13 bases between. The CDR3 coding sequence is TGTGCCAGCAGCGTAGTTTCGCAGGCAGGAAAACTGTTTTTT. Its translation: CASSVVSQAGKLFF.

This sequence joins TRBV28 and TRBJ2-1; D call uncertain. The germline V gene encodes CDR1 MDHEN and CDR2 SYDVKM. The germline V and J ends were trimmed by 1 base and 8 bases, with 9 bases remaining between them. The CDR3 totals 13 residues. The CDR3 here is CASSLSPGYEQFF. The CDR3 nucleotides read TGTGCCAGCAGTTTATCCCCCGGGTATGAGCAGTTCTTC.

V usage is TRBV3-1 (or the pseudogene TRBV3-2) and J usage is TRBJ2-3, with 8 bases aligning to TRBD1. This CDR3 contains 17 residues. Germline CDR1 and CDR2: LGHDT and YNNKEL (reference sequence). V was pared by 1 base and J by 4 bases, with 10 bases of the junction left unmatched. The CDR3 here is CASSQVFRGLLPDTQYF. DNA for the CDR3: TGTGCCAGCAGCCAAGTTTTCAGGGGGCTCCTCCCAGATACGCAGTATTTT.

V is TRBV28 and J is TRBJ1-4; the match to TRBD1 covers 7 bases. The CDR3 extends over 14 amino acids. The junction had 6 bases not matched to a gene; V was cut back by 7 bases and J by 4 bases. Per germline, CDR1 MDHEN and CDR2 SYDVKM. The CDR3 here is CASTRTGNNEKLFF. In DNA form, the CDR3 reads TGTGCCAGCACCCGGACAGGAAATAATGAAAAACTGTTTTTT.

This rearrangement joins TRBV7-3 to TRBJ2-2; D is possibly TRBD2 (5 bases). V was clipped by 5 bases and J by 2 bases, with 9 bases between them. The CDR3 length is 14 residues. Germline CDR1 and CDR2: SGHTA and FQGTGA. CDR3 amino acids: CASSPSPNTGELFF. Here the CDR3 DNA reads TGTGCCAGCAGCCCTAGCCCAAACACCGGGGAGCTGTTTTTT.